This T cell receptor (beta chain) derives from a study of PD-1 blockade in mismatch repair-deficient tumors. About the research overall: Patients had about eleven mismatch repair-deficient cancer types and were previously treated and progressing.

The method was immunoSEQ multiplex PCR; TCRdb's version includes in-frame clones alone and lacks a portion of them. Altogether 100,000 to 150,000 clones are present, around 83% being singletons, with the ten largest covering about 14%. In germline, CDR1 is WNHNN, CDR2 SYGVQD (reference sequence). The CDR3 loop spans 13 amino acids. Trimming took off 3 bases at V and 5 bases at J, with 11 bases between the two ends. Mismatch repair deficiency was confirmed in all patients, by PCR or immunohistochemistry. The V gene is TRBV10-1, the J gene TRBJ2-7, with D unresolved. The input for sequencing was peripheral blood, taken 44 weeks after starting pembrolizumab. The source of this sequence is an adult with mismatch repair-deficient cancer. CDR3 DNA sequence: TGCGCCAGCAGTGAAACAGCCTTCGACGAGCAGTACTTC. Translated: CASSETAFDEQYF.